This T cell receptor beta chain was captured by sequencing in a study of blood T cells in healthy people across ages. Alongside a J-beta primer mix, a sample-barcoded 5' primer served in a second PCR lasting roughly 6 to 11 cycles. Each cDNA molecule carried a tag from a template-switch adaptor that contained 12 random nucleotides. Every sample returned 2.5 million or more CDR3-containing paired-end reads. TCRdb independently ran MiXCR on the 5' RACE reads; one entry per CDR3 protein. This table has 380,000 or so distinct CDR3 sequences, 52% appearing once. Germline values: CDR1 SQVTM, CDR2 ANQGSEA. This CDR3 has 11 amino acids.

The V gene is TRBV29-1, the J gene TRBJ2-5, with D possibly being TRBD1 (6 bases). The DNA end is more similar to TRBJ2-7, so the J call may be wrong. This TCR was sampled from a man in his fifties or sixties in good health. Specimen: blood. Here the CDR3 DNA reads TGCAGCGTTGGGGGGCCCAGCGAGCAGTACTTC. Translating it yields CSVGGPSEQYF.